Below are 6 T cell receptor beta chains sequenced from a single sample in a study of blood T cell repertoires in COVID-19. Clones were sequenced by immunoSEQ multiplex PCR, and TCRdb holds only the in-frame ones, with some missing. The repertoire holds some 64,000 clones, 70% to 90% seen once, with under 5% in the top ten. The sample was peripheral blood. Every receptor here comes from a man in his 70s with acute or convalescent COVID-19.

The V call is TRBV5-1, the J call TRBJ2-3, with 12 bases lining up with TRBD2. From germline, CDR1 is SGHRS and CDR2 YFSETQ. Trimming removed 4 bases from V and 2 bases from J; junction bases left unmatched: 8. This CDR3 is 17 amino acids long. CDR3 loop: CASSLPGLAGSTDTQYF. CDR3 sequence (DNA): TGCGCCAGCAGCCTCCCAGGACTAGCGGGGTCCACAGATACGCAGTATTTT.

The rearrangement joins TRBV18 to TRBJ1-1, with a weak D call TRBD1 (5 bases). V dropped 6 bases and J dropped 5 bases, with 10 bases sitting between them. This CDR3 is built from 12 residues. CDR1 is KGHSH and CDR2 is LQKENI in the germline V gene. The CDR3 DNA follows: TGTGCCAGCTCGACCACAGGTACTGAAGCTTTCTTT. Protein product: CASSTTGTEAFF.

The chain employs TRBV7-2 and TRBJ2-7; D gene ambiguous. Germline V gene lookup returns CDR1 SGHTA and CDR2 FQGNSA. V was trimmed by 1 base and J by 5 bases, leaving 9 bases between them. CDR3 length equals 13 residues. This CDR3 is CASSLGGSNEQYF. CDR3 coding DNA: TGTGCCAGCAGCTTAGGAGGTTCGAACGAGCAGTACTTC. The whole variable domain, filled in from reference TRBV7-2 and TRBJ2-7, reads GAGVSQSPSNKVTEKGKDVELRCDPISGHTALYWYRQSLGQGLEFLIYFQGNSAPDKSGLPSDRFSAERTGGSVSTLTIQRTQQEDSAVYLCASSLGGSNEQYFGPGTRLTVT.

This clone has a single count. The chain carries TRBV7-9 and TRBJ2-7; D remains unclear. Germline CDR1 reads SEHNR; CDR2 reads FQNEAQ (reference sequence). CDR3 size: 11 residues. Trimming pared 3 bases from V and 5 bases from J, leaving 5 bases between. Here the CDR3 reads CASSFRDEQYF. In DNA form, the CDR3 reads TGTGCCAGCAGCTTTCGAGACGAGCAGTACTTC.

The gene calls are TRBV5-6 and TRBJ2-3; weak D call: TRBD2 (6 bases). This CDR3 spans 15 amino acids. Germline V gene data show CDR1 as SGHDT and CDR2 as YYEEEE. V was clipped by 5 bases and J by 3 bases, with 16 bases between them. CDR3 in amino acids: CASSSSAHRTDTQYF. The CDR3 bases are TGTGCCAGCAGTTCTAGCGCCCATAGAACAGATACGCAGTATTTT.

The rearrangement uses TRBV27 and TRBJ1-5, with 9 bases fitting TRBD1. The CDR3 consists of 16 residues. The germline CDR1 and CDR2 sequences are MNHEY and SMNVEV (reference sequence). With 5 bases clipped from V and 5 bases from J, the junction kept 10 bases outside the gene matches. The CDR3 region has the DNA TGTGCCAGCAGTCAAGCCGGACAGGGGCGGCATCAGCCCCAGCATTTT. Translated, it gives CASSQAGQGRHQPQHF.